The present entry profiles one TCR beta chain with its context. Clones were sequenced by immunoSEQ multiplex PCR, and TCRdb holds only the in-frame ones, with some missing. In the table there are 2.3 million or so clones, more than 85% of which are singletons. The CDR3 has 14 amino acids. The germline gives CDR1 LNHDA, CDR2 SQIVND (reference sequence). V was shortened by 6 bases and J by 3 bases, with 12 bases between the two germline ends. These data belong to a study of shared clonotypes between healthy human individuals. J is TRBJ2-1 and V is TRBV19, with D perhaps TRBD1 (5 bases). This clonotype was obtained from a man younger than 35 in good health. Some clones in this sample may be carry-over from other donors' samples. Sequencing was done on a sample of naive CD4+ T cells from PBMCs. As for subset: CD45RA+ positively selected. The CDR3 DNA reads as TGTGCCAGTAGCGCGGACATGATCTACAATGAGCAGTTCTTC. It yields the protein CASSADMIYNEQFF.